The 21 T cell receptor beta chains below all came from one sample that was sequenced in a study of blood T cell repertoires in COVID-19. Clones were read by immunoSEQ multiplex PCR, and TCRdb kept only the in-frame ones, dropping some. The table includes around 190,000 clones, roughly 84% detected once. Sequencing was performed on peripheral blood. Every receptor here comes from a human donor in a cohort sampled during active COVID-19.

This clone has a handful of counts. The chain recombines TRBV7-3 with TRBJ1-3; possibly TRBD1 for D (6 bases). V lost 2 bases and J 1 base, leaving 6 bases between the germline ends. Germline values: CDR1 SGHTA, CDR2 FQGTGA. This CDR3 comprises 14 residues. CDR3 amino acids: CASSLGTSGNTIYF. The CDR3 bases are TGTGCCAGCAGCTTAGGGACATCTGGAAACACCATATATTTT.

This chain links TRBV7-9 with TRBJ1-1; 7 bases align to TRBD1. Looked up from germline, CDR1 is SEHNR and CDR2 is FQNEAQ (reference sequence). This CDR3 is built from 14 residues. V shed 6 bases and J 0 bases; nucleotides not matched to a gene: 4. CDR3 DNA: TGTGCCAGCAGTCGACAGGGTATGAACACTGAAGCTTTCTTT. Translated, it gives CASSRQGMNTEAFF.

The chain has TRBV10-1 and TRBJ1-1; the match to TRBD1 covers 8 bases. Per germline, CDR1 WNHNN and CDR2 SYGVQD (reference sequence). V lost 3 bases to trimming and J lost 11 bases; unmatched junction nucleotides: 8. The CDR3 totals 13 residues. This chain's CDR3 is CASSEYQGAAAFF. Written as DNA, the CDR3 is TGCGCCAGCAGTGAATATCAGGGGGCTGCGGCTTTCTTT.

The chain's CDR3 is CASSGGVMDEQYF. For the CDR3, the DNA is TGCGCCAGCAGCGGCGGGGTAATGGACGAGCAGTACTTC. The chain uses TRBV4-3 and TRBJ2-7, with D maybe TRBD2 (6 bases). Germline V gene sequence: CDR1 LGHNA, CDR2 YSLEER. CDR3 length: 13 amino acids. The V end lost 5 bases, the J end lost 5 bases, and 13 bases lay between the germline ends.

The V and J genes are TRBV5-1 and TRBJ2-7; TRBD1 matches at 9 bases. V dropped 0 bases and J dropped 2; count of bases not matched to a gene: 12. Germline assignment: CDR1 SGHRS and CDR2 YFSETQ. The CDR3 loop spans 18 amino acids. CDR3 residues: CASSLAPTADRGPYEQYF. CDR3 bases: TGCGCCAGCAGCTTGGCCCCGACGGCGGACAGGGGTCCCTACGAGCAGTACTTC. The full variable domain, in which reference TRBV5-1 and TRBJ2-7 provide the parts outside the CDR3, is KAGVTQTPRYLIKTRGQQVTLSCSPISGHRSVSWYQQTPGQGLQFLFEYFSETQRNKGNFPGRFSGRQFSNSRSEMNVSTLELGDSALYLCASSLAPTADRGPYEQYFGPGTRLTVT.

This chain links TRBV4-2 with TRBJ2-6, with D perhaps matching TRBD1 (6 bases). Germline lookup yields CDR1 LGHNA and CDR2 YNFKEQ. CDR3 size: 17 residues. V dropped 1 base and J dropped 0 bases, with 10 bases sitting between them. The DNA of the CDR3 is TGTGCCAGCAGCCAAGCTGAGGGGGTCTCTGGGGCCAACGTCCTGACTTTC. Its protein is CASSQAEGVSGANVLTF.

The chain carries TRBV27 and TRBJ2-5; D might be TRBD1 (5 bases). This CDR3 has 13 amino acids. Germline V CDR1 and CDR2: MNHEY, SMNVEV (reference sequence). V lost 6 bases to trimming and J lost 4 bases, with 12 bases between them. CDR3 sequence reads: CASSPSRAETQYF. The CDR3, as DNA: TGTGCCAGCAGCCCTTCCAGGGCAGAGACCCAGTACTTC.

The CDR3 nucleotides are TGTGCCAGCAGCCCGGGACAGACTATGGGCTATGGCTACACCTTC. Encoded protein: CASSPGQTMGYGYTF. The chain combines TRBV16 with TRBJ1-2, with 7 bases aligning to TRBD1. With 4 bases clipped from V and 4 bases from J, the junction kept 9 bases outside the gene matches. Germline CDR1 reads KGHSY; CDR2 reads FQNENV. The CDR3 runs to 15 residues. The full variable domain, rest sourced from reference TRBV16 and TRBJ1-2, is GEEVAQTPKHLVRGEGQKAKLYCAPIKGHSYVFWYQQVLKNEFKFLISFQNENVFDETGMPKERFSAKCLPNSPCSLEIQATKLEDSAVYFCASSPGQTMGYGYTFGSGTRLTVV.

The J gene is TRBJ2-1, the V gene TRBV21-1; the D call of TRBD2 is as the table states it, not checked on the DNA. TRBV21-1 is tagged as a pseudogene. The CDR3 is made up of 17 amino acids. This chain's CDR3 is CASSKGGLADTYNEQFF. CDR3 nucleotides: TGTGCCAGCAGCAAAGGGGGACTAGCGGACACGTACAATGAGCAGTTCTTC.

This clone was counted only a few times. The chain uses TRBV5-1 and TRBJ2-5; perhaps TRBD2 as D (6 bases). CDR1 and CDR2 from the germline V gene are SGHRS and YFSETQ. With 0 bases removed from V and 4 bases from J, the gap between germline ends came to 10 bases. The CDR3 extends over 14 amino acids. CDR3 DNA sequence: TGCGCCAGCAGCTTGGCTGGAGGGACAGAGACCCAGTACTTC. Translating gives CASSLAGGTETQYF.

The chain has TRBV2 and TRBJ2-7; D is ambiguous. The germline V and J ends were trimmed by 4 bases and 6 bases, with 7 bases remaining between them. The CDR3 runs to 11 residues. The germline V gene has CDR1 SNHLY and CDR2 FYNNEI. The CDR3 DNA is TGTGCCAGCAGTGTTCCGGGCGAGCAGTACTTC. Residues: CASSVPGEQYF.

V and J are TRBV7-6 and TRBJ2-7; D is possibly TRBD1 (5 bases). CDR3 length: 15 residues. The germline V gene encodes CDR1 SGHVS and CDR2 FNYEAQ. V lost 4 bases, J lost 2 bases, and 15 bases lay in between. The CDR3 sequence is CASSWGRARPYEQYF. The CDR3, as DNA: TGTGCCAGCAGCTGGGGCAGGGCCCGTCCCTACGAGCAGTACTTC.

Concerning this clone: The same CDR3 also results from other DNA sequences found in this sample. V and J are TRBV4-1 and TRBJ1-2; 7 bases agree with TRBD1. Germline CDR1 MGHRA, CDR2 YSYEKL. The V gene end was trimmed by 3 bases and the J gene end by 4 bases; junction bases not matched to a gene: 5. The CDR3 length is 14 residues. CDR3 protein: CASSQSTGAYGYTF. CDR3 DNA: TGCGCCAGCAGCCAGTCAACAGGGGCCTATGGCTACACCTTC.

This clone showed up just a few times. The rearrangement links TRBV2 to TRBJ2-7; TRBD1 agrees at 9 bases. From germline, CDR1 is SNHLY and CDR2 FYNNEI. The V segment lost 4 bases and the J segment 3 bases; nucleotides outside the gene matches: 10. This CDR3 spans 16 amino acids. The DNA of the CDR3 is TGTGCCAGCAGTGTGGGACAGGGATCCCGCTTCTACGAGCAGTACTTC. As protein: CASSVGQGSRFYEQYF.

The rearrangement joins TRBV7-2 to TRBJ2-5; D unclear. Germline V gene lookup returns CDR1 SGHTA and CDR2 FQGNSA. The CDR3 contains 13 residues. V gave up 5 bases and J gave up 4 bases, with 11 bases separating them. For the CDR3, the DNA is TGTGCCAGCAGCGGGCCGTTTTTAGAGACCCAGTACTTC. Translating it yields CASSGPFLETQYF.

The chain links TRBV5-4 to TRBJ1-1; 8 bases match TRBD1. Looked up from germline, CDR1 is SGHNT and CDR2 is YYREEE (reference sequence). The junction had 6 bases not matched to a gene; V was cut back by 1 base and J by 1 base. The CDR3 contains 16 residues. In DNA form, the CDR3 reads TGTGCCAGCAGCTTGTCAGGGGGCGGTCGGAACACTGAAGCTTTCTTT. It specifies CASSLSGGGRNTEAFF.

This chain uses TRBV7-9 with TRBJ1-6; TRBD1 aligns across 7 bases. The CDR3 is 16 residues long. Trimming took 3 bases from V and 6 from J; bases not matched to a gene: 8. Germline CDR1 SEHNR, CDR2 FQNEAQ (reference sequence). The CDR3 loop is CASSFATGTGNSPLHF. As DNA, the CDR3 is TGTGCCAGCAGCTTCGCGACAGGGACCGGTAATTCACCCCTCCACTTT.

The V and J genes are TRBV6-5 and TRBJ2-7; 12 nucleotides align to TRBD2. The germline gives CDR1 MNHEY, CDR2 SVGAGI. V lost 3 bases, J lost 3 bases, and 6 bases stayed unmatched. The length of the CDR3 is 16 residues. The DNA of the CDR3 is TGTGCCAGCAGTTATAGCTGGACTAGCGGGATCTACGAGCAGTACTTC. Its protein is CASSYSWTSGIYEQYF.

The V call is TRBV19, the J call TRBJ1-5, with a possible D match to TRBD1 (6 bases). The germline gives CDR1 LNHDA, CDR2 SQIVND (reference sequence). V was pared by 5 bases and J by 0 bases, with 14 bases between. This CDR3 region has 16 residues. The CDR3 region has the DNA TGTGCCAGTAGTCTCAGGGGAGACCATAGCAATCAGCCCCAGCATTTT. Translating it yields CASSLRGDHSNQPQHF.

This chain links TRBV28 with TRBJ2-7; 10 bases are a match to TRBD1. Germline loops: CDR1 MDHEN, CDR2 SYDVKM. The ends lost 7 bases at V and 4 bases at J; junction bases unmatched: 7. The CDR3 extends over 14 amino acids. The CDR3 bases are TGTGCCAGCACCATTCCGGGACAGGGGTACGAGCAGTACTTC. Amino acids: CASTIPGQGYEQYF.

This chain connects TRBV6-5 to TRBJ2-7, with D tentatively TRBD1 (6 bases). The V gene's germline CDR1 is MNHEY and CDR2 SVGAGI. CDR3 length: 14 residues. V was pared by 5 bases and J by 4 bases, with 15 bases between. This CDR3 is CASSTILTGYEQYF. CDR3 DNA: TGTGCCAGCAGTACTATACTCACAGGGTACGAGCAGTACTTC.